Listed here are 31 T cell receptor beta chains from one sample, sequenced in a study of identical twins. TCRdb re-analysed the 5' RACE reads in MiXCR, keeping a single row per CDR3 protein. The data show 750,000 to 950,000 distinct CDR3 sequences, 9% to 15% seen once. The same data also went into a second study, on yellow fever vaccine responses in identical twins.

The sequencing sample was made of PBMCs. The receptors were sampled from a woman between 18 and 29 years old in good health.

The V call is TRBV14, the J call TRBJ2-1; maybe TRBD2 (6 bases). V was clipped by 4 bases and J by 3 bases, with 13 bases between them. The length of the CDR3 is 15 residues. Germline assignment: CDR1 SGHDN and CDR2 FVKESK. For the CDR3, the DNA is TGTGCCAGCAGCCTGGGGTTTAGCGGCTACAATGAGCAGTTCTTC. Protein product: CASSLGFSGYNEQFF.

The chain links TRBV20-1 to TRBJ2-2; 8 nucleotides match TRBD2. Trimming cost V 3 bases and J 7 bases; bases outside gene matches: 13. Looked up from germline, CDR1 is DFQATT and CDR2 is SNEGSKA (reference sequence). The CDR3 runs 16 residues. The CDR3 coding sequence is TGCAGTGCTAGGCTCTCGGGACTAGGGCCCCTCGGGGAGCTGTTTTTT. Translated: CSARLSGLGPLGELFF.

This chain connects TRBV7-3 to TRBJ2-7; a possible D gene is TRBD2 (5 bases). Between the trimmed V and J ends, which lost 5 bases and 4 bases, there was a span of 33 bases. The CDR3 extends over 20 amino acids. The V gene's germline CDR1 is SGHTA and CDR2 FQGTGA. CDR3 nucleotides: TGTGCCAGCAGCCCTAAGGGAAATCCCGGGATCCCCCTGAGGGTTTACGAGCAGTACTTC. Amino acids: CASSPKGNPGIPLRVYEQYF.

V and J are TRBV18 and TRBJ1-5; D might be TRBD1 (6 bases). V gave up 2 bases and J gave up 1 base, with 15 bases separating them. The CDR3 is 17 residues long. Germline CDR1 reads KGHSH; CDR2 reads LQKENI. The CDR3, as DNA: TGTGCCAGCTCACCAAGGGGGGCCAGCGGCAGCAATCAGCCCCAGCATTTT. It is translated as CASSPRGASGSNQPQHF.

This clonotype was recorded a few times. V and J are TRBV20-1 and TRBJ2-7, with D perhaps matching TRBD1 (6 bases). From germline, CDR1 is DFQATT and CDR2 SNEGSKA (reference sequence). The V end was cut by 3 bases, the J end by 6 bases, with 18 bases between. The CDR3 loop spans 14 amino acids. CDR3 protein: CSARHRDKGIEQYF. The CDR3 nucleotides are TGCAGTGCTAGGCACCGGGACAAAGGGATCGAGCAGTACTTC.

The chain links TRBV27 to TRBJ2-7, with 8 nucleotides matching TRBD1. V trimming: 1 base; J trimming: 7 bases; junction bases outside the gene matches: 6. The germline V gene encodes CDR1 MNHEY and CDR2 SMNVEV (reference sequence). This CDR3 region has 14 residues. As DNA, the CDR3 is TGTGCCAGCAGTTTATATCAGGGGGCCTGGGAGCAGTACGTC. Protein sequence: CASSLYQGAWEQYV.

For this clonotype: The junction departs from germline at one end; a sequencing error may be responsible. CDR3: CASSLWQGPEHF. Here the CDR3 DNA reads TGTGCCAGCAGCTTATGGCAGGGTCCGGAGCACTTC. The gene calls are TRBV7-9 and TRBJ2-7; maybe TRBD1 (5 bases). There are 12 residues in the CDR3. The germline gives CDR1 SEHNR, CDR2 FQNEAQ (reference sequence).

The chain recombines TRBV29-1 with TRBJ2-7; TRBD2 matches 8 bases. CDR3 length: 12 residues. Unmatched junction bases numbered 8, after V lost 3 bases and J lost 10 bases. Germline CDR1 reads SQVTM; CDR2 reads ANQGSEA. The CDR3 nucleotides are TGCAGCGTTGATTGGGCTAGCGGGTCCCAGTACTTC. Its protein is CSVDWASGSQYF.

This clonotype was seen repeatedly, ten times or more. The rearrangement uses TRBV7-8 and TRBJ1-6, with D possibly matching TRBD1 (6 bases). The CDR3 totals 15 residues. V gave up 1 base and J gave up 7 bases, with 11 bases separating them. Germline V gene lookup returns CDR1 SGHVS and CDR2 FQNEAQ. CDR3 loop: CASSLEGGGNSPLHF. The CDR3 DNA is TGTGCCAGCAGCTTAGAAGGGGGAGGAAATTCACCCCTCCACTTT.

A few counts support this clonotype. The CDR3 here is CAISEQASSGMADTQYF. CDR3 sequence (DNA): TGTGCCATCAGTGAGCAGGCGTCTAGCGGGATGGCAGATACGCAGTATTTT. The V and J genes are TRBV10-3 and TRBJ2-3; 9 bases agree with TRBD2. With 2 bases clipped from V and 4 bases from J, the junction kept 10 bases outside the gene matches. Germline V gene lookup returns CDR1 ENHRY and CDR2 SYGVKD. The CDR3 has 17 residues.

This chain joins TRBV6-1 and TRBJ2-3, with D unclear. Per germline, CDR1 MNHNS and CDR2 SASEGT. CDR3 length: 14 residues. Trimming removed 7 bases from V and 2 bases from J, with 13 bases in between. The CDR3 sequence is CASIMLRVTDTQYF. As DNA, the CDR3 is TGTGCCAGCATCATGTTGAGAGTCACAGATACGCAGTATTTT.

The chain combines TRBV10-1 with TRBJ2-1; a possible D gene is TRBD2 (5 bases). The CDR3 covers 16 residues. Looked up from germline, CDR1 is WNHNN and CDR2 is SYGVQD (reference sequence). Trimming shortened V by 4 bases and J by 0 bases, and 13 bases separated the two germline ends. The CDR3 loop reads CASSGGPRSSYNEQFF. The DNA of the CDR3 is TGCGCCAGCAGTGGAGGGCCCAGGAGCTCCTACAATGAGCAGTTCTTC.

Only a few counts were recorded for this clonotype. V usage is TRBV10-3 and J usage is TRBJ2-7; 8 bases line up with TRBD2. The CDR3 totals 16 residues. Per germline, CDR1 ENHRY and CDR2 SYGVKD. V shed 10 bases and J 2 bases; nucleotides not matched to a gene: 16. CDR3 sequence: CANSKAGRDEPYEQYF. The DNA for the CDR3 is TGTGCCAACAGCAAGGCCGGGAGGGACGAACCCTACGAGCAGTACTTC.

This clonotype occurred a few times. CDR3 sequence reads: CASSPSPPTGLPLHF. CDR3 sequence (DNA): TGTGCCAGCAGTCCCTCTCCACCGACAGGTCTGCCCCTCCACTTT. This chain joins TRBV12-3 or TRBV12-4 and TRBJ1-6; possibly TRBD1 for D (6 bases). The V gene lost 5 bases and the J gene lost 13 bases, with 21 bases spanning the gap. There are 15 residues in the CDR3.

The chain joins TRBV20-1 to TRBJ1-1, with D maybe TRBD1 (6 bases). The germline V and J ends were trimmed by 3 bases and 5 bases, with 10 bases remaining between them. Germline CDR1 is DFQATT and CDR2 is SNEGSKA (reference sequence). There are 12 residues in the CDR3. The CDR3 nucleotides are TGCAGTGCTAGGTCGGGACAAACTGAAGCTTTCTTT. Protein product: CSARSGQTEAFF.

The gene calls are TRBV18 and TRBJ2-7; D gene uncertain. V was cut by 3 bases and J by 5 bases, with 11 bases left in between. The CDR3 runs 13 residues. CDR1 is KGHSH, CDR2 LQKENI, per germline. The CDR3 reads CASSPLPENEQYF. CDR3 DNA sequence: TGTGCCAGCTCACCGCTCCCCGAGAACGAGCAGTACTTC.

This clonotype was found many times. DNA for the CDR3: TGCGCCAGCAGCGTAAAAAACACCGGGGAGCTGTTTTTT. Its protein is CASSVKNTGELFF. The gene calls are TRBV5-1 and TRBJ2-2; D uncertain. The CDR3 has 13 amino acids. Per the germline V gene, CDR1 is SGHRS and CDR2 is YFSETQ. Trimming took off 4 bases at V and 2 bases at J, with 6 bases between the two ends.

This clonotype was counted between two and nine times. The chain couples TRBV27 to TRBJ2-7, with 10 bases matching TRBD1. This CDR3 region has 15 residues. V was pared by 4 bases and J by 5 bases, with 8 bases of the junction left unmatched. CDR1 is MNHEY and CDR2 is SMNVEV in the germline V gene (reference sequence). CDR3 nucleotides: TGTGCCAGCAGTTCCCGGACAGGGGGGTTGGACGAGCAGTACTTC. This sequence encodes CASSSRTGGLDEQYF.

This clonotype has a handful of counts. The CDR3 region has the DNA TGCGCCAGCAGCTTGTTGGGGACCCAAGAGACCCAGTACTTC. Residues: CASSLLGTQETQYF. This chain links TRBV5-1 with TRBJ2-5, with D perhaps assigned TRBD1 or TRBD2 (5 bases each). V was pared by 1 base and J by 1 base, with 8 bases between. This CDR3 is 14 amino acids long. Germline loops: CDR1 SGHRS, CDR2 YFSETQ. The whole variable domain, remainder taken from reference TRBV5-1 and TRBJ2-5, is KAGVTQTPRYLIKTRGQQVTLSCSPISGHRSVSWYQQTPGQGLQFLFEYFSETQRNKGNFPGRFSGRQFSNSRSEMNVSTLELGDSALYLCASSLLGTQETQYFGPGTRLLVL.

The chain couples TRBV14 to TRBJ2-3; no clear D gene. CDR1 SGHDN and CDR2 FVKESK come from the germline V gene. This CDR3 comprises 17 residues. With 0 bases removed from V and 0 bases from J, the gap between germline ends came to 13 bases. CDR3 nucleotide sequence: TGTGCCAGCAGCCAAGATTGGCAGCCGGCTAGCACAGATACGCAGTATTTT. Translating it yields CASSQDWQPASTDTQYF.

The gene calls are TRBV7-8 and TRBJ2-5; D possibly corresponds to TRBD2 (6 bases). V gave up 4 bases and J gave up 3 bases, with 15 bases separating them. The CDR3 is made up of 15 amino acids. Looked up from germline, CDR1 is SGHVS and CDR2 is FQNEAQ. The CDR3, as DNA: TGTGCCAGCAGCTCTCGGGCTAGCGTGGAAGAGACCCAGTACTTC. Translation gives CASSSRASVEETQYF.

This clonotype was detected many times. The chain is built from TRBV28 and TRBJ2-4, with TRBD2 identical over 11 bases. Unmatched junction bases numbered 6, after V lost 5 bases and J lost 0 bases. This CDR3 region has 17 residues. Germline values: CDR1 MDHEN, CDR2 SYDVKM. In nucleotides, the CDR3 is TGTGCCAGCAGTGGGGGACTAGCGGTCCTAGCCAAAAACATTCAGTACTTC. Translating it yields CASSGGLAVLAKNIQYF. Full variable domain (rest looked up from reference TRBV28 and TRBJ2-4): DVKVTQSSRYLVKRTGEKVFLECVQDMDHENMFWYRQDPGLGLRLIYFSYDVKMKEKGDIPEGYSVSREKKERFSLILESASTNQTSMYLCASSGGLAVLAKNIQYFGAGTRLSVL.

V usage is TRBV3-1 and J usage is TRBJ2-2; the match to TRBD2 covers 8 bases. The ends lost 1 base at V and 4 bases at J; junction bases unmatched: 11. Germline CDR1 is LGHDT and CDR2 is YNNKEL (reference sequence). The CDR3 length is 18 residues. CDR3 coding DNA: TGTGCCAGCAGCCAAGTCCCTGGCGGGGGGTATCGCACCGGGGAGCTGTTTTTT. This sequence encodes CASSQVPGGGYRTGELFF.

At least ten counts were recorded for this clonotype. The chain carries TRBV11-2 and TRBJ2-1; D unresolved. The CDR3 consists of 11 residues. The ends were cut back, 4 bases at V and 10 bases at J, with 8 bases in the middle. The germline gives CDR1 SGHAT, CDR2 FQNNGV. The CDR3 loop is CASSSLVEQFF. In DNA form, the CDR3 reads TGTGCCAGCAGCTCCTTAGTGGAGCAGTTCTTC. The full variable domain, in which reference TRBV11-2 and TRBJ2-1 provide the parts outside the CDR3, is EAGVAQSPRYKIIEKRQSVAFWCNPISGHATLYWYQQILGQGPKLLIQFQNNGVVDDSQLPKDRFSAERLKGVDSTLKIQPAKLEDSAVYLCASSSLVEQFFGPGTRLTVL.

This clonotype showed up just a few times. The rearrangement links TRBV7-9 to TRBJ1-3; D call uncertain. Trimming removed 5 bases at V and 7 bases at J, with 12 bases between. This CDR3 contains 13 residues. Germline CDR1 SEHNR, CDR2 FQNEAQ (reference sequence). The CDR3 DNA reads TGTGCCAGCAGCCACAACGGCGGGAACACCATATATTTT. Translating it yields CASSHNGGNTIYF.

This clonotype occurred a few times. The V call is TRBV7-2, the J call TRBJ2-3, with a tentative D call TRBD1 (6 bases). This CDR3 is 15 amino acids long. V lost 2 bases and J 2 bases, leaving 11 bases between the germline ends. Per the germline V gene, CDR1 is SGHTA and CDR2 is FQGNSA. CDR3 in amino acids: CASSLQGSNTDTQYF. CDR3 coding DNA: TGTGCCAGCAGCTTACAGGGGTCCAACACAGATACGCAGTATTTT.

The chain recombines TRBV11-1 with TRBJ2-2; TRBD2 matches 10 bases. J lost 1 base, V lost 2 bases, and 10 bases had no gene match. Germline values: CDR1 SGHAT, CDR2 FQDESV (reference sequence). The CDR3 is 19 amino acids. CDR3 in DNA: TGTGCCAGCAGCTTAATCTTTAGGCGACTAGCGGGGAACACCGGGGAGCTGTTTTTT. Protein: CASSLIFRRLAGNTGELFF.

This clonotype was observed at least ten times. CDR3 amino acids: CASSHRTGVSYNEQFF. The CDR3 DNA sequence: TGTGCCAGCAGCCATCGGACGGGGGTATCCTACAATGAGCAGTTCTTC. The chain couples TRBV7-6 to TRBJ2-1; D is possibly TRBD2 (6 bases). Germline V gives CDR1 SGHVS, CDR2 FNYEAQ. The V end lost 5 bases, the J end lost 1 base, and 15 bases lay between the germline ends. The CDR3 consists of 16 residues.

This clonotype was counted many times. The CDR3 coding sequence is TGCGCCAGCAGCTTTGGGGGGCAAGACACCGGGGAGCTGTTTTTT. Translating gives CASSFGGQDTGELFF. The V and J genes are TRBV5-1 and TRBJ2-2; D might be TRBD1 or TRBD2, each matching 6 bases. Germline V gives CDR1 SGHRS, CDR2 YFSETQ. V was cut by 2 bases and J by 3 bases, with 11 bases left in between. CDR3 size: 15 residues.

This clonotype has a handful of counts. The gene calls are TRBV11-1 and TRBJ2-1; TRBD1 matches 8 bases. Per germline, CDR1 SGHAT and CDR2 FQDESV (reference sequence). The CDR3 loop spans 13 amino acids. V shed 5 bases and J 8 bases; nucleotides not matched to a gene: 5. CDR3 loop: CASSISTGDEQFF. The CDR3 DNA reads as TGTGCCAGCAGCATATCGACAGGGGATGAGCAGTTCTTC.

V gene TRBV11-3 combines with J gene TRBJ2-2, with no clear D. Trimming took off 5 bases at V and 4 bases at J, with 14 bases between the two ends. This CDR3 comprises 15 residues. Germline CDR1 and CDR2: SGHNT and YENEEA. CDR3 loop: CASSPPMHGTGELFF. Here the CDR3 DNA reads TGTGCCAGCAGCCCACCCATGCACGGCACCGGGGAGCTGTTTTTT.